This entry lists 21 T cell receptor beta chains sequenced from one sample in a study of cytomegalovirus exposure and HLA in healthy donors. PCR amplification relied on 60 Vbeta primers (plus 13 Jbeta primers). Here immunoSEQ multiplex PCR was the method, and the copy in TCRdb shows in-frame clones only, minus some. The data hold around 110,000 clones, with roughly 74% observed a single time. Sequencing was done on a sample of PBMCs. These receptors all stem from a woman aged 25 to 39 in good health and CMV-seronegative.

In its sample, this clone was seen a few times. The chain combines TRBV7-9 with TRBJ1-1; perhaps TRBD1 as D (5 bases). Germline V gives CDR1 SEHNR, CDR2 FQNEAQ (reference sequence). V shed 11 bases and J shed 1 base, with 20 bases lying between them. This CDR3 has 15 residues. The CDR3 reads CALSPYEGQNTEAFF. The CDR3 nucleotides read TGTGCCCTAAGCCCCTACGAAGGACAGAACACTGAAGCTTTCTTT.

This chain uses TRBV19 with TRBJ1-1, with 7 bases that match TRBD1. The CDR3 contains 14 residues. V gave up 3 bases and J gave up 3 bases; unmatched junction bases: 4. CDR1 and CDR2 from the germline V gene are LNHDA and SQIVND (reference sequence). Here the CDR3 reads CASSMGQLHTEAFF. The CDR3 DNA reads TGTGCCAGTAGTATGGGACAGCTCCACACTGAAGCTTTCTTT.

The V and J genes are TRBV15 and TRBJ2-3; possibly TRBD1 for D (5 bases). CDR1 is LNHNV, CDR2 YYDKDF, per germline (reference sequence). The CDR3 contains 17 residues. V was cut by 4 bases and J by 4 bases, with 21 bases left in between. CDR3 residues: CATSTRTNARIPDTQYF. In DNA, the CDR3 is TGTGCCACCAGCACTAGGACAAACGCACGAATTCCAGATACGCAGTATTTT.

The J gene is TRBJ2-7, the V gene TRBV29-1, with D possibly matching TRBD2 (5 bases). Germline values: CDR1 SQVTM, CDR2 ANQGSEA. The CDR3 covers 13 residues. V was clipped by 6 bases and J by 4 bases, with 16 bases between them. CDR3 in DNA: TGCAGCGTCCTTGGCTCCGAGGGTTACGAGCAGTACTTC. Translating gives CSVLGSEGYEQYF.

J is TRBJ1-4 and V is TRBV13, with 7 bases that match TRBD1. CDR1 PRHDT and CDR2 FYEKMQ come from the germline V gene (reference sequence). J gave up 7 bases and V 3 bases, and 5 bases lay outside the gene matches. This CDR3 region has 14 residues. CDR3 loop: CASSFSGGSEKLFF. CDR3 coding DNA: TGTGCCAGCAGCTTCTCAGGGGGGAGTGAAAAACTGTTTTTT.

The chain carries TRBV5-1 and TRBJ2-1; D is undetermined. This CDR3 region has 14 residues. Trimming shortened V by 0 bases and J by 6 bases, and 10 bases separated the two germline ends. Germline-derived CDR1 and CDR2 are SGHRS and YFSETQ. The CDR3 DNA is TGCGCCAGCAGCTTGGCGGGTAACACCAATGAGCAGTTCTTC. Its protein is CASSLAGNTNEQFF.

V is TRBV19 and J is TRBJ1-1; no clear D. This CDR3 spans 12 amino acids. CDR1 is LNHDA and CDR2 is SQIVND in the germline V gene (reference sequence). V was pared by 6 bases and J by 1 base, with 6 bases between. The CDR3 sequence is CASSFPNTEAFF. The CDR3, as DNA: TGTGCCAGTAGCTTCCCGAACACTGAAGCTTTCTTT. Filled out from reference TRBV19 and TRBJ1-1, the complete variable domain reads DGGITQSPKYLFRKEGQNVTLSCEQNLNHDAMYWYRQDPGQGLRLIYYSQIVNDFQKGDIAEGYSVSREKKESFPLTVTSAQKNPTAFYLCASSFPNTEAFFGQGTRLTVV.

This chain uses TRBV2 with TRBJ2-4; D is ambiguous. In germline, CDR1 is SNHLY, CDR2 FYNNEI. This CDR3 region has 15 residues. V was clipped by 0 bases and J by 4 bases, with 10 bases between them. The CDR3 sequence: CASSEARQVKNIQYF. CDR3 nucleotide sequence: TGTGCCAGCAGTGAAGCGCGCCAGGTTAAAAACATTCAGTACTTC.

The chain has TRBV5-1 and TRBJ1-2; 8 bases agree with TRBD1. Germline V gives CDR1 SGHRS, CDR2 YFSETQ. Losses at the gene ends were 4 bases for V and 5 bases for J; bases not matched to a gene: 10. This CDR3 has 15 residues. The CDR3 here is CASSAGQGRGYGYTF. The CDR3 DNA is TGCGCCAGCAGCGCCGGACAGGGTAGAGGATATGGCTACACCTTC.

This clone was counted a few times. The CDR3 nucleotides are TGTGCCAGCAGACCCCGGGGCACTGAAGCTTTCTTT. Encoded protein: CASRPRGTEAFF. The gene calls are TRBV2 and TRBJ1-1; D is unclear. The CDR3 extends over 12 amino acids. The germline CDR1 and CDR2 sequences are SNHLY and FYNNEI. The V gene lost 6 bases and the J gene lost 4 bases, with 9 bases spanning the gap.

J is TRBJ1-4 and V is TRBV7-3, with a possible D match to TRBD1 (5 bases). The ends were cut back, 6 bases at V and 11 bases at J, with 22 bases in the middle. Germline V gives CDR1 SGHTA, CDR2 FQGTGA. This CDR3 is 15 amino acids long. CDR3 sequence (DNA): TGTGCCAGCAGTCCACCCACGGGGGGTGTGCTGAAACTGTTTTTT. Its protein product is CASSPPTGGVLKLFF.

The chain combines TRBV7-9 with TRBJ2-3; 12 positions agree with TRBD2. The J segment lost 5 bases and the V segment lost 4 bases, leaving 4 bases of the junction unmatched. Germline V lookup: CDR1 SEHNR, CDR2 FQNEAQ (reference sequence). CDR3 length equals 15 residues. The CDR3 bases are TGTGCCAGCAGCTCCAGACTAGCGGGGGTAGATACGCAGTATTTT. Translated: CASSSRLAGVDTQYF.

The chain combines TRBV6-5 with TRBJ1-1; D might be TRBD1 (5 bases). From germline, CDR1 is MNHEY and CDR2 SVGAGI. The CDR3 length is 15 residues. The ends were cut back, 6 bases at V and 4 bases at J, with 18 bases in the middle. The CDR3 loop is CASSPGWGEATEAFF. As DNA, the CDR3 is TGTGCCAGCAGCCCCGGTTGGGGGGAAGCCACTGAAGCTTTCTTT.

The sample holds a few counts of this clone. The V gene is TRBV5-1, the J gene TRBJ2-2, with D possibly TRBD1 on 6 matching bases. The length of the CDR3 is 15 residues. V was clipped by 5 bases and J by 7 bases, with 18 bases between them. Germline lookup yields CDR1 SGHRS and CDR2 YFSETQ. Here the CDR3 reads CASSSGVHPSGELFF. The CDR3 DNA reads as TGCGCCAGCAGTTCAGGGGTTCATCCGAGCGGGGAGCTGTTTTTT.

The gene calls are TRBV9 and TRBJ1-2, with 10 bases identical to TRBD1. The V gene end was trimmed by 4 bases and the J gene end by 2 bases; junction bases not matched to a gene: 5. The CDR3 is 15 amino acids. Germline V gene lookup returns CDR1 SGDLS and CDR2 YYNGEE. This CDR3 reads CASSILDRGNYGYTF. In DNA form, the CDR3 reads TGTGCCAGCAGCATATTGGACAGGGGGAACTATGGCTACACCTTC.

For the CDR3, the DNA is TGTGCCAGCAGTCCGGACAGGGGAGAGACCCAGTACTTC. Translated: CASSPDRGETQYF. The chain couples TRBV2 to TRBJ2-5; 9 positions match TRBD1. CDR1 SNHLY and CDR2 FYNNEI come from the germline V gene. This CDR3 is 13 amino acids long. V was pared by 5 bases and J by 4 bases, with 2 bases of the junction left unmatched.

The chain links TRBV6-4 to TRBJ2-2; a possible D gene is TRBD1 (5 bases). V lost 3 bases and J 4 bases, leaving 9 bases between the germline ends. The CDR3 extends over 14 amino acids. Germline values: CDR1 MRHNA, CDR2 SNTAGT. The DNA for the CDR3 is TGTGCCAGCAGTGAAGGGGTGAGCACCGGGGAGCTGTTTTTT. This gives the protein CASSEGVSTGELFF.

CDR3 in amino acids: CASSGGQGGLDEQFF. The CDR3, as DNA: TGTGCCAGCAGTGGGGGACAGGGGGGTCTGGATGAGCAGTTCTTC. The chain recombines TRBV25-1 with TRBJ2-1, with 11 nucleotides matching TRBD1. V lost 4 bases and J lost 8; bases outside the gene matches: 7. The CDR3 runs to 15 residues. The germline CDR1 and CDR2 sequences are MGHDK and SYGVNS.

V gene TRBV18 combines with J gene TRBJ2-6; D is unresolved. Trimming took off 3 bases at V and 0 bases at J, with 15 bases between the two ends. The CDR3 is 18 amino acids. Germline lookup yields CDR1 KGHSH and CDR2 LQKENI. As DNA, the CDR3 is TGTGCCAGCTCACCGTTGAAGTGGGCCGACTCTGGGGCCAACGTCCTGACTTTC. This gives the protein CASSPLKWADSGANVLTF.

This clone was counted only a few times. The chain has TRBV5-1 and TRBJ2-3; TRBD1 is a possible D gene (6 bases). Trimming stripped 4 bases from V and 2 bases from J, with 14 bases between. From germline, CDR1 is SGHRS and CDR2 YFSETQ. The CDR3 contains 15 residues. The CDR3 region is CASSPWDTNTDTQYF. CDR3 nucleotides: TGCGCCAGCAGCCCATGGGACACCAACACAGATACGCAGTATTTT.

The CDR3 coding sequence is TGTGCCATCAGGGGACAGGGGGTGTACGAGCAGTACTTC. Translated: CAIRGQGVYEQYF. The chain recombines TRBV10-3 with TRBJ2-7, with 11 bases aligning to TRBD1. From germline, CDR1 is ENHRY and CDR2 SYGVKD. V trimming: 6 bases; J trimming: 4 bases; junction bases outside the gene matches: 2. The CDR3 is 13 amino acids.